This T cell receptor (beta chain) comes out of a study of blood T cell repertoires in COVID-19. Study-wide context: Nucleic acid was either cDNA or gDNA, and it came from T cells, B-cell-depleted T cells, or PBMCs.

Clones were sequenced by immunoSEQ multiplex PCR, and TCRdb holds only the in-frame ones, with some missing. This sample has about 400,000 clones, with 86% found just once. The CDR3 is 17 amino acids. Germline V lookup: CDR1 SEHNR, CDR2 FQNEAQ (reference sequence). Unmatched junction bases numbered 7, after V lost 4 bases and J lost 4 bases. Material for sequencing was peripheral blood. The chain joins TRBV7-9 to TRBJ2-6; 10 bases align to TRBD1. The origin of this receptor is a woman in her 30s with active or convalescent COVID-19. CDR3 residues: CASSSTGTGVGANVLTF. DNA for the CDR3: TGTGCCAGCAGCTCCACCGGGACAGGGGTCGGGGCCAACGTCCTGACTTTC.